This is a list of T cell receptor beta chains from one sample in a study of cytomegalovirus exposure and HLA in healthy donors. Profiled with immunoSEQ multiplex PCR; TCRdb holds only in-frame clones, not every one. The table records around 67,000 clones, approximately 71% of them present only once. The sample consisted of PBMCs. These receptors were taken from a woman aged 25-40 years in good health and CMV-seronegative. The CDR3 runs from the conserved cysteine through the conserved F or W. Each record gives: clone size, CDR3 length, D gene, V gene, J gene, CDR3 DNA, CDR3 protein. A D gene is named only where the DNA matches it firmly. Not every row has a clone size; where given, it reads once, few, many or a size class.

clone size: NA; CDR3 length: 17; D gene: TRBD1; V gene: TRBV12-5; J gene: TRBJ2-6; CDR3 DNA: TGTGCTAGTGGTTCCGGGACAGGGGTCTCCGGGGCCAACGTCCTGACTTTC; CDR3 protein: CASGSGTGVSGANVLTF
clone size: once; CDR3 length: 11; D gene: NA; V gene: TRBV5-1; J gene: TRBJ2-5; CDR3 DNA: TGCGCCAGCAGCTTTGGGCAGACCCAGTACTTC; CDR3 protein: CASSFGQTQYF
clone size: few; CDR3 length: 14; D gene: TRBD1; V gene: TRBV7-3; J gene: TRBJ2-2; CDR3 DNA: TGTGCCAGCAGCTCGGGACAGGGGATCGGGGAGCTGTTTTTT; CDR3 protein: CASSSGQGIGELFF
clone size: NA; CDR3 length: 14; D gene: NA; V gene: TRBV28; J gene: TRBJ2-7; CDR3 DNA: TGTGCCAGCAGTTTCGGGGACATTTCCTACGAGCAGTACTTC; CDR3 protein: CASSFGDISYEQYF
clone size: NA; CDR3 length: 15; D gene: NA; V gene: TRBV2; J gene: TRBJ1-2; CDR3 DNA: TGTGCCAGCAGTGAAGAGGCAGGGCGGATCTATGGCTACACCTTC; CDR3 protein: CASSEEAGRIYGYTF
clone size: NA; CDR3 length: 14; D gene: NA; V gene: TRBV6-5; J gene: TRBJ1-5; CDR3 DNA: TGTGCCAGCAGTTACTCAGGGGGGGGGCAGCCCCAGCATTTT; CDR3 protein: CASSYSGGGQPQHF
clone size: NA; CDR3 length: 13; D gene: TRBD1; V gene: TRBV5-5; J gene: TRBJ2-5; CDR3 DNA: TGTGCCAGCAGCCGGACAGGACGAGAGACCCAGTACTTC; CDR3 protein: CASSRTGRETQYF
clone size: NA; CDR3 length: 15; D gene: NA; V gene: TRBV7-2; J gene: TRBJ1-1; CDR3 DNA: TGTGCCAGCAGCACCTGGCTGGGCCCGCAGACTGAAGCTTTCTTT; CDR3 protein: CASSTWLGPQTEAFF
clone size: once; CDR3 length: 15; D gene: NA; V gene: TRBV7-3; J gene: TRBJ2-7; CDR3 DNA: TGTGCCAGCAGCCCCCCGAGGCGCTTCGGCTACGAGCAGTACTTC; CDR3 protein: CASSPPRRFGYEQYF
clone size: NA; CDR3 length: 18; D gene: TRBD2; V gene: TRBV7-9; J gene: TRBJ2-3; CDR3 DNA: TGTGCCAGCAGCCCTCTTAGGACTAGCGGGGGGGGCGTGAATACGCAGTATTTT; CDR3 protein: CASSPLRTSGGGVNTQYF